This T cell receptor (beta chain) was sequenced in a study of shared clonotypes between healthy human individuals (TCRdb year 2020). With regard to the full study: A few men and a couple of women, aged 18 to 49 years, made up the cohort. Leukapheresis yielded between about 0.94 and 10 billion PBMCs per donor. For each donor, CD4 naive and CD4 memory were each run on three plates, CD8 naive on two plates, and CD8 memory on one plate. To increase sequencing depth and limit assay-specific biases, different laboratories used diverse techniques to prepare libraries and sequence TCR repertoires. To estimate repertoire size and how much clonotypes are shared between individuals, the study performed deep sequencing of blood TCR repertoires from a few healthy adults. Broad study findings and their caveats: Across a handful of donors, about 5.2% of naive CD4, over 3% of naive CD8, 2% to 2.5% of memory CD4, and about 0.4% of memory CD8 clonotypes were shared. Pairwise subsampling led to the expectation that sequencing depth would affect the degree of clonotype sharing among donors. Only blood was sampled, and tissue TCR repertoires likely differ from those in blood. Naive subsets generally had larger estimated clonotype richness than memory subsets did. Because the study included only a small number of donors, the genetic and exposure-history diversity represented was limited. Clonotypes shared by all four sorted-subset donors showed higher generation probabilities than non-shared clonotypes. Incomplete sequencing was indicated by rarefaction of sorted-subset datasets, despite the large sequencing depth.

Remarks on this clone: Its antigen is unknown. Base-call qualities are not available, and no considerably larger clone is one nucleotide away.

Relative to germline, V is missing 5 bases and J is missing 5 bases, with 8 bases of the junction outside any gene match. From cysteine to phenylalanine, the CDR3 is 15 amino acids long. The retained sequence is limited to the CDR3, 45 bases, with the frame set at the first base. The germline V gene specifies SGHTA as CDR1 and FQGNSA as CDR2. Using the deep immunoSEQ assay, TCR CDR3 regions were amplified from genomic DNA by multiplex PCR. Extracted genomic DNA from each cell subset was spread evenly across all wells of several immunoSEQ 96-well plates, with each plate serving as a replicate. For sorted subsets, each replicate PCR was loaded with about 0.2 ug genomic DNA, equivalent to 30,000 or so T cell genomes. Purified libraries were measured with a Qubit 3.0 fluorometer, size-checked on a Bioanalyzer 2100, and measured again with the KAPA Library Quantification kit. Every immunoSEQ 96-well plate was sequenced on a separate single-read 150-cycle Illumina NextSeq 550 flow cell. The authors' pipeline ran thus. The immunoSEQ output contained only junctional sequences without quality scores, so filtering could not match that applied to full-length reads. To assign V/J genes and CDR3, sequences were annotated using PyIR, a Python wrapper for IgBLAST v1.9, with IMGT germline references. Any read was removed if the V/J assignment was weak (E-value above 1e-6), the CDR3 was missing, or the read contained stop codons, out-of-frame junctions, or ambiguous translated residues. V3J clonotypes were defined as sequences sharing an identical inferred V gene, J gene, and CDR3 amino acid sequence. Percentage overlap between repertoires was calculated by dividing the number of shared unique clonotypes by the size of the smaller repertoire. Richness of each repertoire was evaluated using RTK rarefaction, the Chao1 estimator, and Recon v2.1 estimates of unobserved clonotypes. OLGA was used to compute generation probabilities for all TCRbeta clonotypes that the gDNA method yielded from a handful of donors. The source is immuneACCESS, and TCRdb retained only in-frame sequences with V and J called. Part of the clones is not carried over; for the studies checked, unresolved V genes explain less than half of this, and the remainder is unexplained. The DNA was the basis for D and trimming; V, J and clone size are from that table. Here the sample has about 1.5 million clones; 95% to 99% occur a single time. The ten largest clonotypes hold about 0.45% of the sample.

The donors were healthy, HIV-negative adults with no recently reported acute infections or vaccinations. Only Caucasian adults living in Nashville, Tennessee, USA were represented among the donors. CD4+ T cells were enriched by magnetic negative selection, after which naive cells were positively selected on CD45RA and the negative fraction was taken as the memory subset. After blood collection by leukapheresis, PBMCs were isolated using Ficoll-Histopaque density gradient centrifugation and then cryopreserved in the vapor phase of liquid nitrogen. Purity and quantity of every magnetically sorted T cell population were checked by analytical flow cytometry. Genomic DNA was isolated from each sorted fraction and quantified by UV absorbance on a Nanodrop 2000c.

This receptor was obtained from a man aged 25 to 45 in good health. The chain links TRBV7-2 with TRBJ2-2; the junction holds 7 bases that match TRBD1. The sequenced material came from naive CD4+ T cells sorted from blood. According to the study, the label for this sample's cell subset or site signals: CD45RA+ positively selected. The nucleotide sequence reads TGTGCCAGCAGCGTGGAAAGGGGGCAGACCGGGGAGCTGTTTTTT. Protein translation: CASSVERGQTGELFF.